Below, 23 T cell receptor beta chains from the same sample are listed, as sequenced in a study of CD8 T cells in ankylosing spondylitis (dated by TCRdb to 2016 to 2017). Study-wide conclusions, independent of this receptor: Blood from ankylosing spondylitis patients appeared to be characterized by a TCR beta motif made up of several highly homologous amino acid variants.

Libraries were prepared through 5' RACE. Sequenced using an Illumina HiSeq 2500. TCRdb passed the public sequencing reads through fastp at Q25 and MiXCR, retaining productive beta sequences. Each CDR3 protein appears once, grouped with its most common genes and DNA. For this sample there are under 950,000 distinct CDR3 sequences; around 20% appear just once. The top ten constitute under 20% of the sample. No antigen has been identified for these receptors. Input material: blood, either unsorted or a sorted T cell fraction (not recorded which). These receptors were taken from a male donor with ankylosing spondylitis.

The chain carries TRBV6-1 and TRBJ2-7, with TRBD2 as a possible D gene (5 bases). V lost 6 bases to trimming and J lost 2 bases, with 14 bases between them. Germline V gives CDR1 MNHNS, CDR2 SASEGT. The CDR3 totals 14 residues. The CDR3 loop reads CASSEGLKTYEQYF. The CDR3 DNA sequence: TGTGCCAGCAGCGAGGGCCTCAAAACCTACGAGCAGTACTTC.

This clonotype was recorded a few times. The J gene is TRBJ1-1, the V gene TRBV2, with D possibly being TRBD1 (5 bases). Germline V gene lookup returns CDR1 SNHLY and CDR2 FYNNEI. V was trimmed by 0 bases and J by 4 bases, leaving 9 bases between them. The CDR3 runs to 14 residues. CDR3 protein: CASSEAPGGTEAFF. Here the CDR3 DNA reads TGTGCCAGCAGTGAAGCCCCGGGGGGCACTGAAGCTTTCTTT.

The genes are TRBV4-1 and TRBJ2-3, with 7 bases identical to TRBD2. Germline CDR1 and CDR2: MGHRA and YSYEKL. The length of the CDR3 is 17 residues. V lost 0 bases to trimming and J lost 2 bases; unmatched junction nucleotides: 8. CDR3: CASSQDLLAATTDTQYF. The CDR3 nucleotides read TGCGCCAGCAGCCAAGATCTCCTAGCGGCGACCACAGATACGCAGTATTTT.

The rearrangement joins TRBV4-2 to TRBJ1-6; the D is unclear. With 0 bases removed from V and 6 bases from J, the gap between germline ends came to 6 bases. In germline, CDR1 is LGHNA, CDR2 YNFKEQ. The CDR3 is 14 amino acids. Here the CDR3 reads CASSQEPGNSPLHF. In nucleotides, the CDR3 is TGTGCCAGCAGCCAAGAACCGGGTAATTCACCCCTCCACTTT.

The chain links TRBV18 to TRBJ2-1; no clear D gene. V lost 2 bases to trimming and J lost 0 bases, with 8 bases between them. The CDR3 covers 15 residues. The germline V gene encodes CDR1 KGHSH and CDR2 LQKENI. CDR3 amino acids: CASSPASVSYNEQFF. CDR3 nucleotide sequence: TGTGCCAGCTCACCAGCTTCGGTCTCCTACAATGAGCAGTTCTTC.

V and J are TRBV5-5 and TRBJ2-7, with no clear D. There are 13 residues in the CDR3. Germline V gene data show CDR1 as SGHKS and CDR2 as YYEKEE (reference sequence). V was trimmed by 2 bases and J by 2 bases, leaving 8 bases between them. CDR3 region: CASSFYGPYEQYF. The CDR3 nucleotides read TGTGCCAGCAGCTTTTACGGCCCCTACGAGCAGTACTTC.

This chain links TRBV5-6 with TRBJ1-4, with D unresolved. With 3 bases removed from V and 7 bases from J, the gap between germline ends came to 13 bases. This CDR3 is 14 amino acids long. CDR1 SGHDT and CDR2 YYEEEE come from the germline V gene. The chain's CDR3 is CASSWRVEGEKLFF. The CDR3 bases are TGTGCCAGCAGCTGGAGGGTTGAAGGTGAAAAACTGTTTTTT.

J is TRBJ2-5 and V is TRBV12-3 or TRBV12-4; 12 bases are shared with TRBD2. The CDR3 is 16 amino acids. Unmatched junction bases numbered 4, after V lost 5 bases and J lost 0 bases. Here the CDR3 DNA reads TGTGCCAGCAGTCCCTGGACTAGCGGGGACCAAGAGACCCAGTACTTC. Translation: CASSPWTSGDQETQYF.

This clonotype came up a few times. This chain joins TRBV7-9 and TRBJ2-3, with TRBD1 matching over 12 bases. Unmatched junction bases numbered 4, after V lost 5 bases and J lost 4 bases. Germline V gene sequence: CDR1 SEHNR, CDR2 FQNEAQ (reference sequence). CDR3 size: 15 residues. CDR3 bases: TGTGCCAGCAGCCCCGGGACAGGGGGCGCAGATACGCAGTATTTT. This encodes CASSPGTGGADTQYF.

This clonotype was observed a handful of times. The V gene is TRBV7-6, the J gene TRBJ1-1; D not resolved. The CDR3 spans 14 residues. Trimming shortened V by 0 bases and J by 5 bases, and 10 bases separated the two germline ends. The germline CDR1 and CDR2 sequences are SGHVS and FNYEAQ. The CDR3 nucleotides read TGTGCCAGCAGCTTAGCGGGTAGGGAGACTGAAGCTTTCTTT. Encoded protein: CASSLAGRETEAFF.

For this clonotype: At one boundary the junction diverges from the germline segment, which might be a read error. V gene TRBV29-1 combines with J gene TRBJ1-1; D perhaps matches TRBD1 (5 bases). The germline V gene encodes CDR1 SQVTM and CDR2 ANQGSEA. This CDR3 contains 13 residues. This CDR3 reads CSVFRDLNAEAFF. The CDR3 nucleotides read TGCAGCGTTTTCCGGGACTTGAACGCTGAAGCTTTCTTT.

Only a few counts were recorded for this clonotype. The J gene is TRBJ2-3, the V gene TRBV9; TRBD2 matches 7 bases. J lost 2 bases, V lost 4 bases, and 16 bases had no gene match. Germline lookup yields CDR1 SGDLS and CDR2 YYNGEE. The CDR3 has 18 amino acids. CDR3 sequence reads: CASSPSGGSGLTTDTQYF. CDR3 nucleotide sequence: TGTGCCAGCAGCCCCTCGGGCGGGAGCGGTCTCACCACAGATACGCAGTATTTT.

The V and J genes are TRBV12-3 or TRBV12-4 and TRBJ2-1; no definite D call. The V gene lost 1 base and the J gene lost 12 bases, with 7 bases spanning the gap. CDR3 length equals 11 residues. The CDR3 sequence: CASSLVTSQFF. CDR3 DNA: TGTGCCAGCAGTTTAGTGACTTCGCAGTTCTTC.

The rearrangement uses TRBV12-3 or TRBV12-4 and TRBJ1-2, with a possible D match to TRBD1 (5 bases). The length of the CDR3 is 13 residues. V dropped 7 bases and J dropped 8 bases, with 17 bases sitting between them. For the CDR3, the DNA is TGTGCCAGCACCCAGGGAGCGCCGGGGGGCTACACCTTC. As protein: CASTQGAPGGYTF.

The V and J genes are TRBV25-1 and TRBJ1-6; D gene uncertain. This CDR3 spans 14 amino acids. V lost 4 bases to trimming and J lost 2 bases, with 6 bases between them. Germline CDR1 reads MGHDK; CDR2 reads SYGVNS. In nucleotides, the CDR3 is TGTGCCAGCAGTGCCGCTCCCTATAATTCACCCCTCCACTTT. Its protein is CASSAAPYNSPLHF.

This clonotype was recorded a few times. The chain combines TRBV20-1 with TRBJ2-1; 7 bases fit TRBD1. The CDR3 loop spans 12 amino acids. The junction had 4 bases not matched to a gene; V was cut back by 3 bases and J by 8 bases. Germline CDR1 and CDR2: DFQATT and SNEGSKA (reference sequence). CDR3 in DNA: TGCAGTGCTAGTCGGCAGGGGGATGAGCAGTTCTTC. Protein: CSASRQGDEQFF.

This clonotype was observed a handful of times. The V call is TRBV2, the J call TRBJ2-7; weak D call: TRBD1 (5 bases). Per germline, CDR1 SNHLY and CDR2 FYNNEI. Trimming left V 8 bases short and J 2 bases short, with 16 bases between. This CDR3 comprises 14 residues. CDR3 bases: TGTGCCAGCCGCCTAGGGGTTGGCCCCTACGAGCAGTACTTC. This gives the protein CASRLGVGPYEQYF. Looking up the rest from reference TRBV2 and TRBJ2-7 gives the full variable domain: EPEVTQTPSHQVTQMGQEVILRCVPISNHLYFYWYRQILGQKVEFLVSFYNNEISEKSEIFDDQFSVERPDGSNFTLKIRSTKLEDSAMYFCASRLGVGPYEQYFGPGTRLTVT.

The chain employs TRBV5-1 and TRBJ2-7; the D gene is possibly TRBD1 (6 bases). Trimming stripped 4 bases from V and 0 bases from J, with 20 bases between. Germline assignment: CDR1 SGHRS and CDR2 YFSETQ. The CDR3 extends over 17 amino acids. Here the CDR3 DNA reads TGCGCCAGCAGCGGCGTTGGGTGGGACACAAACTCCTACGAGCAGTACTTC. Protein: CASSGVGWDTNSYEQYF.

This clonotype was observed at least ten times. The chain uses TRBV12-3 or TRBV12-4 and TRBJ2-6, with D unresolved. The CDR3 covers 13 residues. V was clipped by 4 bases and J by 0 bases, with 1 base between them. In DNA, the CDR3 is TGTGCCAGCAGTTACTCTGGGGCCAACGTCCTGACTTTC. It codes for CASSYSGANVLTF.

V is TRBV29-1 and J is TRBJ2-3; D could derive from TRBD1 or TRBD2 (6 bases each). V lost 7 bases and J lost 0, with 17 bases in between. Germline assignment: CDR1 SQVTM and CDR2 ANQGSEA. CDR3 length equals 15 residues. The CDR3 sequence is CSAKKGGRSTDTQYF. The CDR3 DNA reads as TGCAGCGCTAAGAAGGGGGGCCGGAGCACAGATACGCAGTATTTT.

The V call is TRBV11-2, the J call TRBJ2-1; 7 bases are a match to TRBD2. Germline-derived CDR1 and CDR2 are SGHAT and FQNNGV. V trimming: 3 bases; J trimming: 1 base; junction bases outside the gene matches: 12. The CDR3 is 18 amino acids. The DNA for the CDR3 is TGTGCCAGCAGCTTCAACCCACGTGGACTAGTTTCCTACAATGAGCAGTTCTTC. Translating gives CASSFNPRGLVSYNEQFF.

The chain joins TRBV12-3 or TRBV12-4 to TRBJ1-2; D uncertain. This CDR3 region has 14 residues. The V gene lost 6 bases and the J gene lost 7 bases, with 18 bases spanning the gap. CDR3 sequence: CASSHTRATSGYTF. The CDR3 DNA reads TGTGCCAGCAGCCACACCCGGGCCACAAGTGGCTACACCTTC.

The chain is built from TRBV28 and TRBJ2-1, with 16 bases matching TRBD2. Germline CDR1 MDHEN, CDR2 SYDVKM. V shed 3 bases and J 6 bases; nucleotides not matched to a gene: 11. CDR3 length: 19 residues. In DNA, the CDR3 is TGTGCCAGCAGTTTCCGCGTGGGACTAGCGGGAGGGGTCCGCAATGAGCAGTTCTTC. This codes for CASSFRVGLAGGVRNEQFF.